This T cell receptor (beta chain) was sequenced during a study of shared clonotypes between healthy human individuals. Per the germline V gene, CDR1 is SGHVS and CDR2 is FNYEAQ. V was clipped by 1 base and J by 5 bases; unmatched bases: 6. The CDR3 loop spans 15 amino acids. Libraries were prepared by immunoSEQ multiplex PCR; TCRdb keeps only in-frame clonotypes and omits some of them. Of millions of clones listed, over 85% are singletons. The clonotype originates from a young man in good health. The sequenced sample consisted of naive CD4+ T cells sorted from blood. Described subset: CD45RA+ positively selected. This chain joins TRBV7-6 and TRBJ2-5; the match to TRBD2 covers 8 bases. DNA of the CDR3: TGTGCCAGCAGCTTAGGACTAGCGAGGGGGGAGACCCAGTACTTC. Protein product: CASSLGLARGETQYF.